The subject of this entry is one T cell receptor beta chain. Its cognate antigen is unknown. This sample was taken from a study of cytomegalovirus exposure and HLA in healthy donors. Study results and caveats: Sequencing depth roughly uniform across donors was assumed in presence/absence analyses.

13 Jbeta primers and 60 Vbeta primers were used for the PCR. Only in-frame clones appear in the TCRdb table, and some are missing; sequencing was by immunoSEQ multiplex PCR. This table holds around 130,000 clones, roughly 68% found once. The sequence was collected from a woman in her forties or fifties in good health and CMV-seropositive. The sequenced material came from PBMCs.

The CDR3 here is CASGLATGVNGYTF. CDR3 nucleotide sequence: TGTGCTAGTGGTTTAGCGACAGGGGTAAATGGCTACACCTTC. The chain carries TRBV12-5 and TRBJ1-2, with TRBD1 matching over 8 bases. CDR1 LGHNT and CDR2 FRNRAP come from the germline V gene. The CDR3 is made up of 14 amino acids. The J segment lost 6 bases and the V segment lost 3 bases, leaving 6 bases of the junction unmatched.